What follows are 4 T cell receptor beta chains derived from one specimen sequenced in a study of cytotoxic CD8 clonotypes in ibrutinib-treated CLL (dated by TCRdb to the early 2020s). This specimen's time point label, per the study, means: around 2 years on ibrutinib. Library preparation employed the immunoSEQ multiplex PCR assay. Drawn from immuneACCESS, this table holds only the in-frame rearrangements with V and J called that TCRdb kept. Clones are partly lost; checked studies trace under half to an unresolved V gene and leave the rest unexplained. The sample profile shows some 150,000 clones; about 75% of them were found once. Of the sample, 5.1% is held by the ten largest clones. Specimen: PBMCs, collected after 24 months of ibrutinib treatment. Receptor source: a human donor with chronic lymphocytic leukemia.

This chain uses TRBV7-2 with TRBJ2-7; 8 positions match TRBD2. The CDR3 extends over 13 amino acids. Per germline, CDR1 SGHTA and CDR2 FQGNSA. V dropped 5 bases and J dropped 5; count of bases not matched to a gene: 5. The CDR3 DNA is TGTGCCAGCAGCCAGGGACTAGTCCACGAGCAGTACTTC. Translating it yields CASSQGLVHEQYF. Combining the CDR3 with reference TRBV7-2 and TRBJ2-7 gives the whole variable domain GAGVSQSPSNKVTEKGKDVELRCDPISGHTALYWYRQSLGQGLEFLIYFQGNSAPDKSGLPSDRFSAERTGGSVSTLTIQRTQQEDSAVYLCASSQGLVHEQYFGPGTRLTVT.

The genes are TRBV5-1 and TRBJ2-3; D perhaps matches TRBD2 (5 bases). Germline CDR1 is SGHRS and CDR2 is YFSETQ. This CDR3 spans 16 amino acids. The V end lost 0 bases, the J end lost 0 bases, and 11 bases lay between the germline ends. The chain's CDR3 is CASSLGGAASTDTQYF. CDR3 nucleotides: TGCGCCAGCAGCTTGGGTGGAGCGGCCAGCACAGATACGCAGTATTTT.

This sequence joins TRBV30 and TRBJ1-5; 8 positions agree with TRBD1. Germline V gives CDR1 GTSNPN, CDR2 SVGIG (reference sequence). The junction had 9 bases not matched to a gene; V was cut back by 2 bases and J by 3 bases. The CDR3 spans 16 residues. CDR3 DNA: TGTGCCTGGAGTCCCTCTAGGACAGGGTACAATCAGCCCCAGCATTTT. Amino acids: CAWSPSRTGYNQPQHF.

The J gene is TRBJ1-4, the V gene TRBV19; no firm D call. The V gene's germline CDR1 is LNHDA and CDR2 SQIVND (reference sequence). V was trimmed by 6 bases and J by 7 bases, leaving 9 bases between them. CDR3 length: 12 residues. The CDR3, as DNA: TGTGCCAGTAGCGACCGGGCTGAAAAACTGTTTTTT. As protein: CASSDRAEKLFF.